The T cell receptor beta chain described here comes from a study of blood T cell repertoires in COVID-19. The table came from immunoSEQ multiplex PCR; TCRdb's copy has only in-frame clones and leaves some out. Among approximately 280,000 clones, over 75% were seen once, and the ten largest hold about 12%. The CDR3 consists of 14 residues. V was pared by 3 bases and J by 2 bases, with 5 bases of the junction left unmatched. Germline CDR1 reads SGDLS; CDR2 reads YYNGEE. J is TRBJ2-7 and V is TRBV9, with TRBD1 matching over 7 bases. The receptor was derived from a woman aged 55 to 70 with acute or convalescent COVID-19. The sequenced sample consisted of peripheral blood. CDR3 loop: CASSAGTAPYEQYF. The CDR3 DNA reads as TGTGCCAGCAGCGCCGGGACAGCACCCTACGAGCAGTACTTC.